What follows are 5 T cell receptor beta chains derived from one specimen sequenced in a study of blood T cells in healthy people across ages. Through a sample-barcoded 5' primer and a J-beta primer mix, a second PCR was run for roughly 6 to 11 cycles. In TCRdb, the 5' RACE reads were re-called with MiXCR into one record per CDR3 protein. The data show around 580,000 distinct CDR3 sequences, roughly 43% seen once. The material sequenced was blood. The source is a man of 80 years or more in good health.

This chain joins TRBV18 and TRBJ2-5; D not certain. This CDR3 is built from 16 residues. The germline V and J ends were trimmed by 1 base and 5 bases, with 17 bases remaining between them. Germline V gene data show CDR1 as KGHSH and CDR2 as LQKENI. This chain's CDR3 is CASSPLAPTGGETQYF. DNA of the CDR3: TGTGCCAGCTCACCACTTGCTCCCACGGGTGGGGAGACCCAGTACTTC.

The J gene is TRBJ2-6, the V gene TRBV7-9; the D is unclear. The CDR3 runs to 14 residues. Germline V lookup: CDR1 SEHNR, CDR2 FQNEAQ (reference sequence). V was clipped by 2 bases and J by 2 bases, with 4 bases between them. CDR3 loop: CASSLNTGANVLTF. The CDR3 DNA sequence: TGTGCCAGCAGCTTAAATACTGGGGCCAACGTCCTGACTTTC.

This clonotype has a handful of counts. The CDR3 spells CASSKTSGSPIEQYF. CDR3 coding DNA: TGCGCCAGCAGCAAAACTAGCGGGAGTCCTATCGAGCAGTACTTC. The rearrangement links TRBV5-1 to TRBJ2-7; 11 positions agree with TRBD2. Trimming took 4 bases from V and 6 from J; bases not matched to a gene: 9. The germline V gene encodes CDR1 SGHRS and CDR2 YFSETQ. This CDR3 spans 15 amino acids. The variable domain in full, completed from reference TRBV5-1 and TRBJ2-7, reads KAGVTQTPRYLIKTRGQQVTLSCSPISGHRSVSWYQQTPGQGLQFLFEYFSETQRNKGNFPGRFSGRQFSNSRSEMNVSTLELGDSALYLCASSKTSGSPIEQYFGPGTRLTVT.

J is TRBJ2-3 and V is TRBV7-3; 8 nucleotides align to TRBD2. The germline V gene has CDR1 SGHTA and CDR2 FQGTGA. Unmatched junction bases numbered 8, after V lost 3 bases and J lost 6 bases. The CDR3 extends over 15 amino acids. The CDR3 loop reads CASSFRRGAGDTQYF. The DNA of the CDR3 is TGTGCCAGCAGCTTCCGGCGGGGGGCGGGGGATACGCAGTATTTT.

The gene calls are TRBV10-2 and TRBJ2-1; 9 nucleotides line up with TRBD2. Germline V gene lookup returns CDR1 WSHSY and CDR2 SAAADI. This CDR3 spans 16 amino acids. V shed 0 bases, J shed 7 bases, and the junction held 7 bases outside the gene matches. Here the CDR3 reads CASSESWAGGLNEQFF. DNA for the CDR3: TGCGCCAGCAGTGAGTCGTGGGCGGGGGGGCTTAATGAGCAGTTCTTC.